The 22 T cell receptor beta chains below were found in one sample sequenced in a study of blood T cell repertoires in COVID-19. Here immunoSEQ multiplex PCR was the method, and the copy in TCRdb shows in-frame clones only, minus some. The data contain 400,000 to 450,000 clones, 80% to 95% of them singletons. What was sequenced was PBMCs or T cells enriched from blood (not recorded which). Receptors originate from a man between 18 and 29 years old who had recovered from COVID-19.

The CDR3 loop reads CASSVWSGSYEQYF. DNA of the CDR3: TGTGCCAGCAGTGTTTGGAGCGGGAGCTACGAGCAGTACTTC. The rearrangement links TRBV2 to TRBJ2-7; 8 bases are shared with TRBD2. Germline CDR1 and CDR2: SNHLY and FYNNEI. The CDR3 covers 14 residues. V was pared by 4 bases and J by 3 bases, with 5 bases of the junction left unmatched.

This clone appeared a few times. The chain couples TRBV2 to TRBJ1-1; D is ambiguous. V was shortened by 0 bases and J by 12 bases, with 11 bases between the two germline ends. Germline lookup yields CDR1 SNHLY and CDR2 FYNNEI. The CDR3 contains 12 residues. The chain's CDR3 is CASSEALWPSFF. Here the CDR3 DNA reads TGTGCCAGCAGTGAAGCGCTTTGGCCGTCTTTCTTT. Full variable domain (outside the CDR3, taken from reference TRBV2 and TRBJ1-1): EPEVTQTPSHQVTQMGQEVILRCVPISNHLYFYWYRQILGQKVEFLVSFYNNEISEKSEIFDDQFSVERPDGSNFTLKIRSTKLEDSAMYFCASSEALWPSFFGQGTRLTVV.

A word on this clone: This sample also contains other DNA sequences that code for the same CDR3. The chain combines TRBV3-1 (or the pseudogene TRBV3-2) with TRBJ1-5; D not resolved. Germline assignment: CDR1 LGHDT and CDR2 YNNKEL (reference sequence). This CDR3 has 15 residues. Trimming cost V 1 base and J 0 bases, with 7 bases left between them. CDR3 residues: CASSQGTDSNQPQHF. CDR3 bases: TGTGCCAGCAGCCAAGGGACTGATAGCAATCAGCCCCAGCATTTT.

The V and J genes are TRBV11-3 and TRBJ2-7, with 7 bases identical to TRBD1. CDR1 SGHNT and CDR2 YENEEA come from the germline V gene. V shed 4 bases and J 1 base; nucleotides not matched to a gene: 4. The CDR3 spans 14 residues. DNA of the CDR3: TGTGCCAGCAGCTCATCGACAGGGTCCTACGAGCAGTACTTC. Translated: CASSSSTGSYEQYF.

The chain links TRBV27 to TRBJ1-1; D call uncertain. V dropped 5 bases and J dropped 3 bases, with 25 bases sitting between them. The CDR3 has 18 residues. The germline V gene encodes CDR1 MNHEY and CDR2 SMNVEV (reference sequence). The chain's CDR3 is CASSPNLFAGSGDTEAFF. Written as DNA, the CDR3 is TGTGCCAGCAGTCCTAACCTTTTCGCGGGTTCGGGAGACACTGAAGCTTTCTTT.

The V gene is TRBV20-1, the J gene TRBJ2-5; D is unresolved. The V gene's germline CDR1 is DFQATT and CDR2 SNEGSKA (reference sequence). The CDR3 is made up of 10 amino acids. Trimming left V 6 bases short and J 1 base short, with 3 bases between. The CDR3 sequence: CSALQETQYF. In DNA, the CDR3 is TGCAGTGCCCTCCAAGAGACCCAGTACTTC.

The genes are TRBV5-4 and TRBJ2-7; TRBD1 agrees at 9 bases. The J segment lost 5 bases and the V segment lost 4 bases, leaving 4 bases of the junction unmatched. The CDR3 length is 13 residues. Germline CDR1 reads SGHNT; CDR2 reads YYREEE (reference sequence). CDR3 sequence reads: CASSIRTGDEQYF. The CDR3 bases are TGTGCCAGCAGCATACGGACAGGGGACGAGCAGTACTTC.

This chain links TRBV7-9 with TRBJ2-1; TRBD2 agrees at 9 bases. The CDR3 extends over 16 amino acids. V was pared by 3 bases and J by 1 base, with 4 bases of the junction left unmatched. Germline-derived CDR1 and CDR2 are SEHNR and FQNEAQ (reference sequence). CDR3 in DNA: TGTGCCAGCAGCTTTAGCGGGAGACCTTCCTACAATGAGCAGTTCTTC. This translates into CASSFSGRPSYNEQFF.

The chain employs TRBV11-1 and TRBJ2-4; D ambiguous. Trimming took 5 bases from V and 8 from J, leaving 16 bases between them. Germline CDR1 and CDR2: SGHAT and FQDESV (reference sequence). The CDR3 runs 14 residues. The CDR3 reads CASSPPVGRDIQYF. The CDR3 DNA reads TGTGCCAGCAGCCCGCCCGTTGGTCGGGACATTCAGTACTTC.

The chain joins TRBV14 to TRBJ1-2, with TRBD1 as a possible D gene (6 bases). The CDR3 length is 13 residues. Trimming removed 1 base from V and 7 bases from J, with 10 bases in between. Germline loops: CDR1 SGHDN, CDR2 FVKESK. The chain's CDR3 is CASSQVTGFGYTF. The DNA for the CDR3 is TGTGCCAGCAGCCAAGTTACAGGGTTTGGCTACACCTTC.

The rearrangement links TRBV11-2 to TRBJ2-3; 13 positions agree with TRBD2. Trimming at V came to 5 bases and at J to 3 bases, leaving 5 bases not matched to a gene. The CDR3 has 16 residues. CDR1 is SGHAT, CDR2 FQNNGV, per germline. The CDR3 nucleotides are TGTGCCAGCAGCCTCCGACTAGCGGGGGGAACAGATACGCAGTATTTT. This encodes CASSLRLAGGTDTQYF. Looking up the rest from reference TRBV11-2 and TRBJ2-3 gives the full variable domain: EAGVAQSPRYKIIEKRQSVAFWCNPISGHATLYWYQQILGQGPKLLIQFQNNGVVDDSQLPKDRFSAERLKGVDSTLKIQPAKLEDSAVYLCASSLRLAGGTDTQYFGPGTRLTVL.

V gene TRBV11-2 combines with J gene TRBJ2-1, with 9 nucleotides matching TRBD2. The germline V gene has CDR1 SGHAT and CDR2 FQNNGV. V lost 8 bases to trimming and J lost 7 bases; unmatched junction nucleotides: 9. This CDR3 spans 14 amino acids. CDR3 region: CASGGREGLNEQFF. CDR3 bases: TGTGCCAGCGGAGGGCGGGAGGGCCTGAATGAGCAGTTCTTC. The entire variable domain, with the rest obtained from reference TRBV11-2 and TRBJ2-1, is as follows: EAGVAQSPRYKIIEKRQSVAFWCNPISGHATLYWYQQILGQGPKLLIQFQNNGVVDDSQLPKDRFSAERLKGVDSTLKIQPAKLEDSAVYLCASGGREGLNEQFFGPGTRLTVL.

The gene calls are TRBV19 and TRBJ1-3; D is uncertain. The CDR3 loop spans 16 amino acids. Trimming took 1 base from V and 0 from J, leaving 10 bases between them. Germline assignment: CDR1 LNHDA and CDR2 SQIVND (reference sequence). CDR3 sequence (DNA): TGTGCCAGTAGTATAGCTCCAGGTCGCTCTGGAAACACCATATATTTT. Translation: CASSIAPGRSGNTIYF.

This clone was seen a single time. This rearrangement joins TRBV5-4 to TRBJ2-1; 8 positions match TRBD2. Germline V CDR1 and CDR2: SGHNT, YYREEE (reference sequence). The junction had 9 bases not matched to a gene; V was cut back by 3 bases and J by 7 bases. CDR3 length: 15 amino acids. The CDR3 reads CASSSRGAGVNEQFF. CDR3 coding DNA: TGTGCCAGCAGCTCCCGCGGAGCGGGAGTTAATGAGCAGTTCTTC.

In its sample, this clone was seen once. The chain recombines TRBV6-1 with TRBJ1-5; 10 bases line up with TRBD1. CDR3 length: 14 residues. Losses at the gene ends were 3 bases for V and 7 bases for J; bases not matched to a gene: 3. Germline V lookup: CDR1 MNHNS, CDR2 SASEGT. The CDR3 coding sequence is TGTGCCAGCAGTGAGGGACAGGGGATCCAGCCCCAGCATTTT. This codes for CASSEGQGIQPQHF.

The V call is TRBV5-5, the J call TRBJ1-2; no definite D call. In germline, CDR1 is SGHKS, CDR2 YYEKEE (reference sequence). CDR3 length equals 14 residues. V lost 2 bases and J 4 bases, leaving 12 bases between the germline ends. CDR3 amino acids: CASSFVANSYGYTF. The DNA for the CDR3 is TGTGCCAGCAGCTTTGTCGCGAACTCCTATGGCTACACCTTC.

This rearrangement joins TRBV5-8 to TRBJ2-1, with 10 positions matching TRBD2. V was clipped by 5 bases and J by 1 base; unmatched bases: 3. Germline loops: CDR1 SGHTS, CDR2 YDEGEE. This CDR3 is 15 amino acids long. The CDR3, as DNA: TGTGCCAGCAGTCATAGCGGGAGGTCCTACAATGAGCAGTTCTTC. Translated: CASSHSGRSYNEQFF.

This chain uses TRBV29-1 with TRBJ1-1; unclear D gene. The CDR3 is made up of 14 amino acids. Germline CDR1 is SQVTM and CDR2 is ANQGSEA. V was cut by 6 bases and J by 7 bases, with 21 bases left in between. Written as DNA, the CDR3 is TGCAGCGTGGATTCGAAAGAGGGAAGATTTGAAGCTTTCTTT. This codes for CSVDSKEGRFEAFF.

DNA of the CDR3: TGTGCCAGTAGTATGACTAGCGGGAGGGTTGGCACAGATACGCAGTATTTT. Protein: CASSMTSGRVGTDTQYF. The chain has TRBV19 and TRBJ2-3; 14 positions agree with TRBD2. The CDR3 consists of 17 residues. Germline trimming cut 3 bases from V and 1 base from J; bases unmatched to any gene: 3. Germline CDR1 reads LNHDA; CDR2 reads SQIVND (reference sequence).

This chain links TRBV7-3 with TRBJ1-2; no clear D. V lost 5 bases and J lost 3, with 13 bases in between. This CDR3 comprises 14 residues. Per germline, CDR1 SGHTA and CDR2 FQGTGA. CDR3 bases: TGTGCCAGCAGCCCCCAGGCAGGTTACTATGGCTACACCTTC. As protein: CASSPQAGYYGYTF.

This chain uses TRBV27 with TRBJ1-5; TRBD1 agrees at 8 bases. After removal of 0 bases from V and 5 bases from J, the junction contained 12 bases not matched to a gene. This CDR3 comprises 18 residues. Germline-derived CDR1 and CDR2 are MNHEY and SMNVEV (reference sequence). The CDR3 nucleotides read TGTGCCAGCAGTTTATCTTGGCAGGGGGCGTCCAGGGATCAGCCCCAGCATTTT. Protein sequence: CASSLSWQGASRDQPQHF.

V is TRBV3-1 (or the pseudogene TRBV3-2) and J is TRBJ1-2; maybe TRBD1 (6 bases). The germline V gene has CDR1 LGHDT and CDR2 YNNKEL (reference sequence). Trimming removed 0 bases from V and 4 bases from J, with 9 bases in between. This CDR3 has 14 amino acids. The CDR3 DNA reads TGTGCCAGCAGCCAAGACAGGGGTAGCTATGGCTACACCTTC. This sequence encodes CASSQDRGSYGYTF.